This TCR beta chain is from a study of cytomegalovirus exposure and HLA in healthy donors. General observations from the study: In a later analysis, DRB1 alleles had the most associated TCRs; HLA-C alleles the fewest.

Comment on this clone: Antigen: not known.

Germline CDR1 ENHRY, CDR2 SYGVKD. The CDR3 is made up of 16 amino acids. V shed 0 bases and J shed 0 bases, with 10 bases lying between them. PCR involved 60 Vbeta and 13 Jbeta primers. Sequencing used immunoSEQ multiplex PCR; TCRdb keeps in-frame clones, though not all of them. This sample carries 150,000 to 200,000 clones, around 79% of them seen once, and the ten largest clones take nearly 6.5%. The chain recombines TRBV10-3 with TRBJ2-3; maybe TRBD2 (5 bases). Sequencing was done on a sample of PBMCs. The TCR originated in a man in his forties or fifties in good health and CMV-seropositive. CDR3 amino acids: CAISESSGVSTDTQYF. CDR3 bases: TGTGCCATCAGTGAGTCAAGCGGCGTAAGCACAGATACGCAGTATTTT.